The rows below give T cell receptor beta chains drawn from one sample of a study of T cell responses to AZD1222 COVID-19 vaccine. Clones were sequenced by immunoSEQ multiplex PCR, and TCRdb holds only the in-frame ones, with some missing. The data hold roughly 140,000 clones, with roughly 93% observed a single time. The input for sequencing was peripheral blood, taken 28 days after the second AZD1222 dose. The receptors were sampled from an adult who received the AZD1222 COVID-19 vaccine. CDR3s include the opening cysteine and the closing phenylalanine or tryptophan. Fields, in order: V gene, J gene, clone size, D gene, CDR3 protein, CDR3 DNA. A D gene is named only where the DNA matches it firmly. A clone size is listed for some rows: how often the clone was seen (once, few, many), or a class if it is expanded.

TRBV19	TRBJ1-1	-	-	CASNLGSGVEAFF	TGTGCCAGTAACCTAGGGTCGGGGGTTGAAGCTTTCTTT
TRBV6-1	TRBJ2-3	once	TRBD2	CASSEELAGGPTQYF	TGTGCCAGCAGTGAAGAGCTAGCGGGGGGGCCTACGCAGTATTTT
TRBV21-1	TRBJ1-3	-	-	CASSSRLGTILSGNTIYF	TGTGCCAGCAGCTCTCGATTAGGGACAATCTTATCTGGAAACACCATATATTTT
TRBV19	TRBJ1-1	-	TRBD1	CASSISDRGDTEAFF	TGTGCCAGTAGTATCTCGGACAGGGGAGACACTGAAGCTTTCTTT
TRBV9	TRBJ1-2	-	TRBD1	CASSEGQGGRYGYTF	TGTGCCAGCAGCGAGGGACAGGGGGGAAGGTATGGCTACACCTTC
TRBV30	TRBJ2-2	-	TRBD2	CAWTLAGGTGELFF	TGTGCCTGGACCTTAGCGGGAGGGACCGGGGAGCTGTTTTTT
TRBV19	TRBJ1-5	-	-	CASSIGGRPGDQPQHF	TGTGCCAGTAGTATAGGAGGCAGGCCCGGGGATCAGCCCCAGCATTTT
TRBV3-1/TRBV3-2	TRBJ2-7	once	-	CASSPGRHYEQYF	TGTGCCAGCAGCCCGGGACGGCACTACGAGCAGTACTTC
TRBV7-6	TRBJ1-1	-	TRBD1	CASSSLPPQQGTTSREAFF	TGTGCCAGCAGCTCGCTACCCCCACAACAGGGGACTACTTCTAGAGAAGCTTTCTTT
TRBV2	TRBJ2-2	-	TRBD2	CASREGLAYGELFF	TGTGCCAGCAGAGAGGGACTAGCGTACGGGGAGCTGTTTTTT
TRBV12-3/TRBV12-4	TRBJ1-2	-	TRBD1	CAATGGAYGYTF	TGTGCCGCCACAGGGGGCGCCTATGGCTACACCTTC
TRBV29-1	TRBJ1-1	-	-	CSADGGVFTEAFF	TGCAGCGCTGATGGGGGGGTGTTCACTGAAGCTTTCTTT
TRBV2	TRBJ2-7	-	-	CASSEQGLGQYF	TGTGCCAGCAGTGAGCAGGGTCTAGGGCAGTACTTC
TRBV27	TRBJ1-6	once	-	CASSFQGLNSPLHF	TGTGCCAGCAGTTTCCAGGGCCTCAATTCACCCCTCCACTTT
TRBV5-1	TRBJ1-1	-	-	CASSTSLVGGGGTEAFF	TGCGCCAGCAGCACATCCCTTGTCGGGGGCGGCGGAACTGAAGCTTTCTTT
TRBV5-8	TRBJ2-1	-	TRBD2	CASRFTSGSYNEQFF	TGTGCCAGCAGGTTTACTAGCGGGTCCTACAATGAGCAGTTCTTC
TRBV15	TRBJ2-7	once	-	CATSPGSYEQYF	TGTGCCACCTCCCCCGGGTCCTACGAGCAGTACTTC
TRBV28	TRBJ2-1	-	-	CASSLSAGLNNEQFF	TGTGCCAGCAGTTTATCCGCGGGATTGAACAATGAGCAGTTCTTC
TRBV5-1	TRBJ2-3	-	TRBD1	CASSLSRTGGGSDTQYF	TGCGCCAGCAGCTTGTCACGGACAGGGGGCGGTTCAGATACGCAGTATTTT
TRBV14	TRBJ1-6	few	TRBD1	CASSPLGTGVERLHF	TGTGCCAGCAGTCCCCTTGGGACAGGGGTAGAAAGGCTCCACTTT
TRBV2	TRBJ1-5	-	TRBD1	CASRVDRGSNQPQHF	TGTGCCAGCAGGGTGGACAGGGGAAGCAATCAGCCCCAGCATTTT
TRBV10-2	TRBJ1-2	-	-	CASSITGSRKGYTF	TGCGCCAGCAGCATTACAGGGTCTCGAAAGGGCTACACCTTC
TRBV19	TRBJ1-3	-	-	CASSEGQMRNTIYF	TGTGCCAGTAGCGAGGGCCAGATGCGAAACACCATATATTTT
TRBV7-9	TRBJ2-2	-	-	CASSLAVEIKLSGELFF	TGTGCCAGCAGCTTAGCGGTGGAAATTAAGTTGTCCGGGGAGCTGTTTTTT
TRBV18	TRBJ1-5	-	TRBD1	CASSPNPGQGRGQPQHF	TGTGCCAGCTCACCTAATCCCGGACAGGGACGGGGTCAGCCCCAGCATTTT
TRBV19	TRBJ2-5	-	TRBD1	CASRAGGRETQYF	TGTGCCAGTCGCGCAGGGGGCCGGGAGACCCAGTACTTC
TRBV23-1	TRBJ2-5	-	-	CASSQTDRETQYF	TGCGCCAGCAGTCAAACGGACCGGGAGACCCAGTACTTC
TRBV13	TRBJ2-4	-	-	CASSKQGRSKNIQYF	TGTGCCAGCAGTAAACAGGGTAGATCCAAAAACATTCAGTACTTC
TRBV7-3	TRBJ1-4	-	-	CASSPQGGGKLFF	TGTGCCAGCAGCCCCCAGGGTGGGGGAAAACTGTTTTTT
TRBV14	TRBJ2-1	-	TRBD2	CASKVSGGPNEQFF	TGTGCCAGCAAAGTTAGCGGGGGCCCAAATGAGCAGTTCTTC
TRBV29-1	TRBJ2-3	-	-	CSVDEGGTDTQYF	TGCAGCGTTGATGAGGGAGGCACAGATACGCAGTATTTT